The entry below describes one T cell receptor (beta chain). The V segment lost 4 bases and the J segment 0 bases; nucleotides outside the gene matches: 0. This CDR3 is 14 amino acids long. Germline V CDR1 and CDR2: MDHEN, SYDVKM. The data were taken from a study of blood T cell repertoires in COVID-19. Study-level information: T cells, B-cell-depleted T cells, or PBMCs provided the cDNA or gDNA that served as material.

Method: immunoSEQ multiplex PCR; TCRdb's copy keeps in-frame clones and lacks some. The sample has approximately 70,000 clones; more than 85% are singletons. Sample: peripheral blood. The clonotype was recovered from a human donor with active COVID-19. The donor label of this sample is uncertain. The chain uses TRBV28 and TRBJ2-7; 10 bases agree with TRBD1. The CDR3 loop reads CASSWDRGSYEQYF. In DNA, the CDR3 is TGTGCCAGCAGTTGGGACAGGGGCTCCTACGAGCAGTACTTC.